This passage covers 25 T cell receptor beta chains from one sample sequenced in a study of T-cell reconstitution after alpha-beta-depleted transplantation in children. Study-wide results and caveats: Expanded graft clones, several hundred of them, were reportedly the source of alpha-beta T cells about two months after transplant.

These TCRs are of unknown antigen specificity. Unique molecular identifiers were built into the TCRbeta library. TCRdb independently ran MiXCR on the PCR reads; one entry per CDR3 protein. The sample shows fewer than 35,000 distinct CDR3 sequences, around 6% of them seen only once. The sequenced sample was peripheral blood, obtained 60 days after TCRalphabeta/CD19-depleted stem cell transplant. These receptors came from a child under three years old who had a stem cell transplant for acute myeloid leukemia, so the T cells may come from the graft donor.

The chain is built from TRBV4-2 and TRBJ1-2; D not resolved. The germline V gene encodes CDR1 LGHNA and CDR2 YNFKEQ. The CDR3 contains 14 residues. V lost 0 bases and J lost 6, with 11 bases in between. The CDR3 is CASSQDPGGHGYTF. CDR3 nucleotide sequence: TGTGCCAGCAGCCAAGATCCGGGCGGGCATGGCTACACCTTC.

This clonotype was detected a few times. V usage is TRBV25-1 and J usage is TRBJ2-5; possibly TRBD1 for D (6 bases). This CDR3 spans 13 amino acids. Germline V gene sequence: CDR1 MGHDK, CDR2 SYGVNS. Trimming stripped 6 bases from V and 5 bases from J, with 13 bases between. CDR3 sequence reads: CASRDSNRETQYF. CDR3 bases: TGTGCCAGCAGGGACAGCAACCGGGAGACCCAGTACTTC. Together with reference TRBV25-1 and TRBJ2-5, the CDR3 gives the full variable domain: EADIYQTPRYLVIGTGKKITLECSQTMGHDKMYWYQQDPGMELHLIHYSYGVNSTEKGDLSSESTVSRIRTEHFPLTLESARPSHTSQYLCASRDSNRETQYFGPGTRLLVL.

This clonotype was observed a handful of times. This sequence joins TRBV20-1 and TRBJ1-5, with TRBD1 identical over 7 bases. Per the germline V gene, CDR1 is DFQATT and CDR2 is SNEGSKA (reference sequence). The CDR3 runs to 14 residues. V shed 3 bases and J 8 bases; nucleotides not matched to a gene: 10. Here the CDR3 reads CSASGRGRLEPQHF. As DNA, the CDR3 is TGCAGTGCTAGCGGCAGGGGGAGGTTAGAGCCCCAGCATTTT.

This clonotype was seen repeatedly, ten times or more. The chain carries TRBV5-1 and TRBJ2-5; 7 bases agree with TRBD1. The V segment lost 4 bases and the J segment 2 bases; nucleotides outside the gene matches: 5. This CDR3 spans 14 amino acids. Germline loops: CDR1 SGHRS, CDR2 YFSETQ. In DNA form, the CDR3 reads TGCGCCAGCAGCAAAGGACAGGCTCAAGAGACCCAGTACTTC. Its protein is CASSKGQAQETQYF.

This clonotype was counted at least ten times. The rearrangement joins TRBV18 to TRBJ1-2; D is perhaps TRBD1 (5 bases). V lost 4 bases, J lost 8 bases, and 23 bases lay in between. The CDR3 runs to 16 residues. Per the germline V gene, CDR1 is KGHSH and CDR2 is LQKENI. CDR3: CASSLRDSRSTGGYTF. The CDR3, as DNA: TGTGCCAGCTCACTACGGGACTCCCGGAGTACGGGGGGCTACACCTTC.

This clonotype has a count of ten or more. The rearrangement joins TRBV9 to TRBJ2-7; either TRBD1 or TRBD2 may supply D (5 bases each). Germline V lookup: CDR1 SGDLS, CDR2 YYNGEE. The CDR3 has 14 residues. V lost 3 bases and J 2 bases, leaving 12 bases between the germline ends. This CDR3 is CASSGRTRPYEQYF. The CDR3 DNA follows: TGTGCCAGCAGCGGGAGGACACGGCCCTACGAGCAGTACTTC. Full variable domain (remainder filled in from reference TRBV9 and TRBJ2-7): DSGVTQTPKHLITATGQRVTLRCSPRSGDLSVYWYQQSLDQGLQFLIQYYNGEERAKGNILERFSAQQFPDLHSELNLSSLELGDSALYFCASSGRTRPYEQYFGPGTRLTVT.

This clonotype occurred many times. This chain's CDR3 is CASSHGTSGSHSYNEQFF. CDR3 nucleotide sequence: TGTGCCAGCAGCCATGGGACTAGCGGGAGCCATTCCTACAATGAGCAGTTCTTC. V and J are TRBV4-2 and TRBJ2-1, with 14 bases fitting TRBD2. This CDR3 comprises 18 residues. The V gene's germline CDR1 is LGHNA and CDR2 YNFKEQ. With V trimmed by 3 bases and J by 1 base, 5 bases remained unmatched.

This rearrangement joins TRBV18 to TRBJ2-1; D might be TRBD2 (6 bases). Trimming took 11 bases from V and 9 from J, leaving 17 bases between them. The CDR3 loop spans 12 amino acids. Germline CDR1 reads KGHSH; CDR2 reads LQKENI. The CDR3 DNA is TGTGCCGGTGGGCTAGCGAGGGGTGAGCAGTTCTTC. It translates to CAGGLARGEQFF.

As to this clonotype: With a much larger clone just one base away, this may be a read error. The V and J genes are TRBV19 and TRBJ2-1; TRBD2 aligns across 7 bases. Trimming removed 5 bases from V and 10 bases from J; junction bases left unmatched: 2. The CDR3 covers 11 residues. Germline loops: CDR1 LNHDA, CDR2 SQIVND (reference sequence). Here the CDR3 DNA reads TGTGCCAGTAGTCACGGGGGGGAGCAGTTCTTC. Encoded protein: CASSHGGEQFF. The full variable domain, rest sourced from reference TRBV19 and TRBJ2-1, is DGGITQSPKYLFRKEGQNVTLSCEQNLNHDAMYWYRQDPGQGLRLIYYSQIVNDFQKGDIAEGYSVSREKKESFPLTVTSAQKNPTAFYLCASSHGGEQFFGPGTRLTVL.

The sample holds many counts of this clonotype. The chain is built from TRBV15 and TRBJ2-7, with D maybe TRBD2 (6 bases). Deletions cut 3 bases from V and 3 bases from J, with 15 bases between. Looked up from germline, CDR1 is LNHNV and CDR2 is YYDKDF (reference sequence). This CDR3 is built from 15 residues. The CDR3 reads CATSSPPGLLYEQYF. DNA for the CDR3: TGTGCCACCAGCAGTCCGCCGGGACTCCTCTACGAGCAGTACTTC.

This clonotype appeared many times. The chain uses TRBV5-4 and TRBJ2-5; tentatively, D is TRBD1 (6 bases). Germline values: CDR1 SGHNT, CDR2 YYREEE (reference sequence). V gave up 3 bases and J gave up 1 base, with 10 bases separating them. This CDR3 is 14 amino acids long. CDR3 amino acids: CASSSPGAQETQYF. Written as DNA, the CDR3 is TGTGCCAGCAGCTCTCCAGGGGCCCAAGAGACCCAGTACTTC.

This clonotype was counted ten times or more. This CDR3 reads CASSAGTGASYEQYF. In DNA form, the CDR3 reads TGCGCCAGCAGCGCCGGGACAGGTGCCTCCTACGAGCAGTACTTC. The chain has TRBV5-1 and TRBJ2-7, with 8 positions matching TRBD1. The CDR3 runs to 15 residues. Germline V lookup: CDR1 SGHRS, CDR2 YFSETQ. V shed 4 bases and J 0 bases; nucleotides not matched to a gene: 6. Full variable domain (rest looked up from reference TRBV5-1 and TRBJ2-7): KAGVTQTPRYLIKTRGQQVTLSCSPISGHRSVSWYQQTPGQGLQFLFEYFSETQRNKGNFPGRFSGRQFSNSRSEMNVSTLELGDSALYLCASSAGTGASYEQYFGPGTRLTVT.

This clonotype was observed many times. The gene calls are TRBV29-1 and TRBJ2-7; 7 positions match TRBD1. V lost 6 bases to trimming and J lost 0 bases; unmatched junction nucleotides: 8. The length of the CDR3 is 14 residues. Germline-derived CDR1 and CDR2 are SQVTM and ANQGSEA. CDR3 loop: CSVLTGINSYEQYF. In DNA form, the CDR3 reads TGCAGCGTCCTGACAGGGATCAACTCCTACGAGCAGTACTTC.

Only a few counts were recorded for this clonotype. The genes are TRBV6-5 and TRBJ2-7, with TRBD2 identical over 12 bases. Germline-derived CDR1 and CDR2 are MNHEY and SVGAGI. J lost 3 bases, V lost 2 bases, and 2 bases had no gene match. The CDR3 loop spans 15 amino acids. The CDR3 loop is CASSYASGGVYEQYF. The CDR3, as DNA: TGTGCCAGCAGTTACGCTAGCGGGGGGGTCTACGAGCAGTACTTC.

At least ten counts were recorded for this clonotype. The chain links TRBV11-2 to TRBJ2-1; D possibly corresponds to TRBD2 (6 bases). V was shortened by 2 bases and J by 5 bases, with 16 bases between the two germline ends. CDR3 length: 16 residues. The germline V gene has CDR1 SGHAT and CDR2 FQNNGV. CDR3 amino acids: CASSLLSGVPDNEQFF. The CDR3 DNA sequence: TGTGCCAGCAGCTTATTGTCGGGGGTCCCCGACAATGAGCAGTTCTTC. The full variable domain, in which reference TRBV11-2 and TRBJ2-1 provide the parts outside the CDR3, is EAGVAQSPRYKIIEKRQSVAFWCNPISGHATLYWYQQILGQGPKLLIQFQNNGVVDDSQLPKDRFSAERLKGVDSTLKIQPAKLEDSAVYLCASSLLSGVPDNEQFFGPGTRLTVL.

This clonotype was counted at least ten times. The chain combines TRBV2 with TRBJ1-2; 7 positions agree with TRBD1. The CDR3 is made up of 15 amino acids. CDR1 SNHLY and CDR2 FYNNEI come from the germline V gene. Trimming at V came to 2 bases and at J to 0 bases, leaving 3 bases not matched to a gene. The CDR3 reads CASSEWQGANYGYTF. CDR3 nucleotides: TGTGCCAGCAGTGAATGGCAGGGGGCTAACTATGGCTACACCTTC.

This clonotype occurred many times. The chain couples TRBV6-2 or TRBV6-3 to TRBJ2-3; 16 bases align to TRBD2. The CDR3 runs 20 residues. The junction had 10 bases not matched to a gene; V was cut back by 0 bases and J by 4 bases. The germline CDR1 and CDR2 sequences are MNHEY and SVGEGT. The CDR3: CASSYSGTSGRARVADTQYF. As DNA, the CDR3 is TGTGCCAGCAGTTACTCGGGGACTAGCGGGAGGGCCCGGGTGGCAGATACGCAGTATTTT.

The sample holds many counts of this clonotype. This chain links TRBV7-9 with TRBJ1-1; D uncertain. V was clipped by 2 bases and J by 11 bases, with 15 bases between them. The CDR3 has 13 residues. The germline V gene encodes CDR1 SEHNR and CDR2 FQNEAQ (reference sequence). CDR3 loop: CASSLPSRIRAFF. Here the CDR3 DNA reads TGTGCCAGCAGCTTACCCTCAAGGATTCGGGCTTTCTTT.

This clonotype showed up many times. This chain links TRBV5-6 with TRBJ2-3; 9 nucleotides line up with TRBD1. CDR1 and CDR2 (germline): SGHDT, YYEEEE. This CDR3 region has 15 residues. V trimming: 2 bases; J trimming: 2 bases; junction bases outside the gene matches: 3. Here the CDR3 DNA reads TGTGCCAGCAGCTTATCACAGGGGGCCACAGATACGCAGTATTTT. Its protein product is CASSLSQGATDTQYF.

This clonotype showed up many times. The gene calls are TRBV4-3 and TRBJ2-1, with 15 bases lining up with TRBD2. The germline V gene has CDR1 LGHNA and CDR2 YSLEER. After removal of 4 bases from V and 2 bases from J, the junction contained 3 bases not matched to a gene. The CDR3 contains 17 residues. In DNA, the CDR3 is TGCGCCAGCAGCCCCGGACTAGCGGGAGGGACCTACAATGAGCAGTTCTTC. Its protein is CASSPGLAGGTYNEQFF.

This clonotype has only a few counts. The chain recombines TRBV7-9 with TRBJ2-5; D may be TRBD1 (6 bases). V lost 1 base to trimming and J lost 2 bases, with 14 bases between them. Germline V gene sequence: CDR1 SEHNR, CDR2 FQNEAQ (reference sequence). The CDR3 is 16 amino acids. The DNA of the CDR3 is TGTGCCAGCAGCTTAGTTTCCTGGCAGGGGCAAGAGACCCAGTACTTC. This gives the protein CASSLVSWQGQETQYF. The full variable domain, in which reference TRBV7-9 and TRBJ2-5 provide the parts outside the CDR3, is DTGVSQNPRHKITKRGQNVTFRCDPISEHNRLYWYRQTLGQGPEFLTYFQNEAQLEKSRLLSDRFSAERPKGSFSTLEIQRTEQGDSAMYLCASSLVSWQGQETQYFGPGTRLLVL.

This clonotype was detected ten times or more. The V and J genes are TRBV28 and TRBJ1-1; D gene ambiguous. The CDR3 is made up of 12 amino acids. Germline values: CDR1 MDHEN, CDR2 SYDVKM. V gave up 9 bases and J gave up 5 bases, with 13 bases separating them. CDR3 loop: CASGSKGTEAFF. CDR3 nucleotides: TGTGCCAGTGGTAGTAAAGGTACTGAAGCTTTCTTT.

This clonotype showed up many times. The chain links TRBV7-2 to TRBJ2-3, with 8 bases lining up with TRBD2. The CDR3 contains 14 residues. The V gene's germline CDR1 is SGHTA and CDR2 FQGNSA. J was trimmed by 6 bases and V by 5 bases; bases with no gene match: 7. The CDR3 here is CASSPWTSKDTQYF. The CDR3 DNA follows: TGTGCCAGCAGCCCATGGACTAGCAAGGATACGCAGTATTTT.

At least ten counts were recorded for this clonotype. V usage is TRBV12-3 or TRBV12-4 and J usage is TRBJ2-7, with 9 bases fitting TRBD1. The CDR3 loop spans 14 amino acids. With 6 bases clipped from V and 5 bases from J, the junction kept 8 bases outside the gene matches. CDR3 amino acids: CASSIRDRVNEQYF. As DNA, the CDR3 is TGTGCCAGCAGCATCCGGGACAGGGTTAACGAGCAGTACTTC.

This clonotype was seen repeatedly, ten times or more. The chain couples TRBV7-3 to TRBJ2-2; TRBD2 aligns across 7 bases. After removal of 4 bases from V and 1 base from J, the junction contained 9 bases not matched to a gene. This CDR3 is built from 17 residues. The germline gives CDR1 SGHTA, CDR2 FQGTGA. The CDR3 DNA follows: TGTGCCAGCAGCTCCTCGGGGCTAGCGGTGAACACCGGGGAGCTGTTTTTT. Its protein product is CASSSSGLAVNTGELFF.